The 5 T cell receptor beta chains given below trace back to one sample, sequenced in a study of shared clonotypes between healthy human individuals. The table came from immunoSEQ multiplex PCR; TCRdb's copy has only in-frame clones and leaves some out. The top ten hold 0.55% to 0.7% of the sample, which has around 980,000 clones, about four fifths seen once. Sequenced: memory CD4+ T cells from PBMCs. Subset reported: CD45RA-negative fraction. These receptors all come from a man between 18 and 35 years old in good health. Some clones in this sample may be carry-over from other donors' samples.

Here the CDR3 DNA reads TGTGCCAGTAGTATAGATGTGCAAGAGACCCAGTACTTC. Its protein product is CASSIDVQETQYF. The V call is TRBV19, the J call TRBJ2-5; D gene ambiguous. CDR3 length: 13 amino acids. Trimming stripped 0 bases from V and 2 bases from J, with 4 bases between. Germline CDR1 is LNHDA and CDR2 is SQIVND (reference sequence).

V and J are TRBV4-2 and TRBJ1-4; D gene ambiguous. Germline CDR1 reads LGHNA; CDR2 reads YNFKEQ. Trimming removed 1 base from V and 5 bases from J, with 17 bases in between. This CDR3 is 17 amino acids long. The CDR3 sequence: CASSQGQINTENEKLFF. The CDR3 DNA sequence: TGTGCCAGCAGCCAAGGACAAATTAATACTGAAAATGAAAAACTGTTTTTT.

The gene calls are TRBV2 and TRBJ1-5; D is unresolved. The germline gives CDR1 SNHLY, CDR2 FYNNEI. Trimming shortened V by 7 bases and J by 0 bases, and 10 bases separated the two germline ends. This CDR3 has 14 residues. The CDR3 spells CASKLGNSNQPQHF. Written as DNA, the CDR3 is TGTGCCAGCAAGCTGGGGAATAGCAATCAGCCCCAGCATTTT.

The chain combines TRBV5-1 with TRBJ2-5, with TRBD2 identical over 12 bases. V lost 0 bases, J lost 5 bases, and 5 bases stayed unmatched. Germline V lookup: CDR1 SGHRS, CDR2 YFSETQ. The CDR3 is 16 amino acids. The CDR3, as DNA: TGCGCCAGCAGCTTGGCCCCGCTAGCGGGAGGGGAGACCCAGTACTTC. This gives the protein CASSLAPLAGGETQYF.

The V gene is TRBV7-2, the J gene TRBJ2-2; the D is unclear. There are 14 residues in the CDR3. Trimming cost V 4 bases and J 6 bases, with 12 bases left between them. Per the germline V gene, CDR1 is SGHTA and CDR2 is FQGNSA. In DNA, the CDR3 is TGTGCCAGCAGCTCCCTTAGTACCGCCGGGGAGCTGTTTTTT. As protein: CASSSLSTAGELFF.